This T cell receptor (beta chain) was sequenced for a study of cytomegalovirus exposure and HLA in healthy donors. V was pared by 11 bases and J by 0 bases, with 4 bases of the junction left unmatched. The CDR3 consists of 14 residues. Per the germline V gene, CDR1 is SNHLY and CDR2 is FYNNEI. The PCR contained 60 Vbeta and 13 Jbeta primers. TCRdb's table, derived via immunoSEQ multiplex PCR, lists solely in-frame clones and lacks some. The sample has about 150,000 clones, about three quarters seen once. The clonotype originates from a woman aged 40 to 55 in good health and CMV-seronegative. V and J are TRBV2 and TRBJ2-3; 11 nucleotides agree with TRBD2. The sample consisted of PBMCs. This CDR3 is CASRLAGSTDTQYF. CDR3 in DNA: TGTGCCTCCCGACTAGCGGGAAGCACAGATACGCAGTATTTT.